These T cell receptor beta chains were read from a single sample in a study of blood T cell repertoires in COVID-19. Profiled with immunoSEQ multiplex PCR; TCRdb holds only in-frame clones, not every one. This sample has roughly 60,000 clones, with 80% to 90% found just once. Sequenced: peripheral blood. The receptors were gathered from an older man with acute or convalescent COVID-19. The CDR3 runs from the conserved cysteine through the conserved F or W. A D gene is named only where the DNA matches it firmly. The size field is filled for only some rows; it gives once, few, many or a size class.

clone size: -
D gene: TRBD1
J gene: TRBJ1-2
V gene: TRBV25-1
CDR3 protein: CASSEGGTGDGYGYTF
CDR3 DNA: TGTGCCAGCAGTGAAGGTGGGACAGGGGATGGCTATGGCTACACCTTC

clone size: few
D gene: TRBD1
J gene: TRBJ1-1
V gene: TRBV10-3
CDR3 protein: CAIRHRDSPNTEAFF
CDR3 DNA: TGTGCCATCAGGCACCGGGACAGTCCTAACACTGAAGCTTTCTTT

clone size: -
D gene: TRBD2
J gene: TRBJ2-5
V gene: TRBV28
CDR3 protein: CASRLAGGLQETQYF
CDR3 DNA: TGTGCCAGCAGATTAGCGGGGGGCCTCCAAGAGACCCAGTACTTC

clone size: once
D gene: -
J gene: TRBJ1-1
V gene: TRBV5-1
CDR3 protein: CASSIGTDNTEAFF
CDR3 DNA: TGCGCCAGCAGCATTGGGACTGACAACACTGAAGCTTTCTTT

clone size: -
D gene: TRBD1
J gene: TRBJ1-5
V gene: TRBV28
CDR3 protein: CASSLSGTGTQPQHF
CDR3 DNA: TGTGCCAGCAGTTTATCCGGGACAGGGACTCAGCCCCAGCATTTT

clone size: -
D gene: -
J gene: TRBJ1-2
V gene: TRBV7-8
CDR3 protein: CASSHRTELSYGYTF
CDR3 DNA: TGTGCCAGCAGCCATCGGACAGAGCTTTCCTATGGCTACACCTTC

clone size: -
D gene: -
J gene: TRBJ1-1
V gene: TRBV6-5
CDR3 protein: CASSARRALSTEAFF
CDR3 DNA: TGTGCCAGCAGCGCCCGCAGGGCCTTGAGCACTGAAGCTTTCTTT

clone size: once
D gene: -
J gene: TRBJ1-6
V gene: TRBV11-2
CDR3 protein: CASSLAETYNSPLHF
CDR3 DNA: TGTGCCAGCAGCTTAGCAGAAACCTATAATTCACCCCTCCACTTT

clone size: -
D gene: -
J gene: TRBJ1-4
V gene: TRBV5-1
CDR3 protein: CASSFSGANEKLFF
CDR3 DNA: TGCGCCAGCAGCTTTTCCGGGGCTAATGAAAAACTGTTTTTT

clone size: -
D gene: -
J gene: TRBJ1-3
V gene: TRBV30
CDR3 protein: CAWTRAGTYGNTIYF
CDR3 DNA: TGTGCCTGGACCCGGGCAGGGACATACGGAAACACCATATATTTT

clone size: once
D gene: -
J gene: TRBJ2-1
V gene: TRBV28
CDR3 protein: CASSSTGTRSYNEQFF
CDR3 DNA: TGTGCCAGCAGTTCCACCGGGACACGATCCTACAATGAGCAGTTCTTC

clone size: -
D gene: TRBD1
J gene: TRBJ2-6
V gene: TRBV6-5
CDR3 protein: CASSLTGVGANVLTF
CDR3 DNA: TGTGCCAGCAGCCTGACAGGGGTAGGGGCCAACGTCCTGACTTTC

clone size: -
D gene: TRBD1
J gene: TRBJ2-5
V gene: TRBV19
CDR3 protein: CASSAGTGLRETQYF
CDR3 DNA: TGTGCCAGTAGCGCCGGGACAGGGCTTAGGGAGACCCAGTACTTC

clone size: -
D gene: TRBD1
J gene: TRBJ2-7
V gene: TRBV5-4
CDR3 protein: CASSRDRELRYF
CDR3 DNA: TGTGCCAGCAGCCGCGACAGGGAACTTCGGTACTTC

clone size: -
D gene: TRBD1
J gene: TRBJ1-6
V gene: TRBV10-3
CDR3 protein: CAISEQGPPSPLHF
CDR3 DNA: TGTGCCATCAGTGAACAGGGGCCCCCTTCACCCCTCCACTTT

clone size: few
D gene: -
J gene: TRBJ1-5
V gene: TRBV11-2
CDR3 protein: CASSLAGGSNQPQHF
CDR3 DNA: TGTGCCAGCAGCTTAGCGGGGGGAAGCAATCAGCCCCAGCATTTT

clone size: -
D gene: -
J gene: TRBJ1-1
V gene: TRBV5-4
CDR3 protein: CASSSPQGRAEAFF
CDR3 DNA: TGTGCCAGCAGCTCCCCACAGGGTAGGGCTGAAGCTTTCTTT

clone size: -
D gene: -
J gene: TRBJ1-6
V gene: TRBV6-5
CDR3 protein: CASSLWSEEPLHF
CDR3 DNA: TGTGCCAGCAGCCTCTGGAGCGAGGAACCCCTCCACTTT

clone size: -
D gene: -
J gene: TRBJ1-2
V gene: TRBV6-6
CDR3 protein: CASSYQPQGGGYTF
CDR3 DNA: TGTGCCAGCAGTTACCAACCACAGGGCGGAGGCTACACCTTC

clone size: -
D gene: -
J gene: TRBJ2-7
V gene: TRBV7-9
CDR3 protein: CASSLGVAGAEQYF
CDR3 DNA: TGTGCCAGCAGCTTAGGAGTCGCGGGGGCCGAGCAGTACTTC

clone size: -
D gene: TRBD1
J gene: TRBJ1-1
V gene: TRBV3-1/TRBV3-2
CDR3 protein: CASSQPGQAAFF
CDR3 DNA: TGTGCCAGCAGCCAGCCGGGACAGGCAGCTTTCTTT

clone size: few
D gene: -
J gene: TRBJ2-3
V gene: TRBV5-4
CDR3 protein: CASRAESTDTQYF
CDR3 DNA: TGTGCCAGCAGAGCGGAATCCACAGATACGCAGTATTTT

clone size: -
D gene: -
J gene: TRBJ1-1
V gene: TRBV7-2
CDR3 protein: CASSLRTRSNTEAFF
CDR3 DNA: TGTGCCAGCAGCCTTAGGACACGGTCGAACACTGAAGCTTTCTTT

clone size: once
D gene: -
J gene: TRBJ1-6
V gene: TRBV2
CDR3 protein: CASRARRDNSPLHF
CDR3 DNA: TGTGCCAGCAGGGCGAGGAGGGATAATTCACCCCTCCACTTT

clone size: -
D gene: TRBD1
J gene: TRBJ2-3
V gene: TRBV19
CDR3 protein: CASNPQGQGAQYF
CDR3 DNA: TGTGCCAGTAACCCCCAGGGACAGGGTGCGCAGTATTTT

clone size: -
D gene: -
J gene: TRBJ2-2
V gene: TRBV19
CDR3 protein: CASTLAGSGELFF
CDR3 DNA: TGTGCCAGTACTCTTGCCGGGTCCGGGGAGCTGTTTTTT

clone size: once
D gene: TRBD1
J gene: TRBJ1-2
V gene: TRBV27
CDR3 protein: CASSTSPGQGHFYGYTF
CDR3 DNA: TGTGCCAGCAGTACCAGCCCGGGACAGGGCCATTTCTATGGCTACACCTTC

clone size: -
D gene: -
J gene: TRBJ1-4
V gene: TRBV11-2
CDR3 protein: CASSLGSGNEKLFF
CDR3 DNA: TGTGCCAGCAGCTTAGGGTCAGGGAATGAAAAACTGTTTTTT

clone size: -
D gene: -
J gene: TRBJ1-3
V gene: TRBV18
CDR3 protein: CASSPPKGGSGNTIYF
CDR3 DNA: TGTGCCAGCTCACCGCCCAAGGGAGGCTCTGGAAACACCATATATTTT

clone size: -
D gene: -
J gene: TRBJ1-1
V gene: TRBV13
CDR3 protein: CASSVGETGTEAFF
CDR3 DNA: TGTGCCAGCAGCGTAGGGGAGACGGGGACTGAAGCTTTCTTT

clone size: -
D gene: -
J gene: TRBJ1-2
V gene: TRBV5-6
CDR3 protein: CASSLDAGIPLGYTF
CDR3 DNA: TGTGCCAGCAGCTTGGATGCAGGGATCCCCCTCGGCTACACCTTC

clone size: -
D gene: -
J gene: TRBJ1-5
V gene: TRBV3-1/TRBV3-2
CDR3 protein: CASSQASQGQPQHF
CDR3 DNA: TGTGCCAGCAGCCAAGCCAGTCAGGGTCAGCCCCAGCATTTT

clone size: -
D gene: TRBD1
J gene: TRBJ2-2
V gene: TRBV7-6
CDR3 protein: CASRKQGAKTGELFF
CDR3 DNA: TGTGCCAGCAGGAAACAGGGGGCGAAAACCGGGGAGCTGTTTTTT

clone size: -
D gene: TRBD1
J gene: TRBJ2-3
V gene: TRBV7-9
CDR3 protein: CASSRTGIGTDTQYF
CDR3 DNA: TGTGCCAGCAGCCGGACAGGGATTGGCACAGATACGCAGTATTTT

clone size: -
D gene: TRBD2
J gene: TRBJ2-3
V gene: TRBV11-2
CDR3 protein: CASSLVLFQRGGLTDTQYF
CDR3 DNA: TGTGCCAGCAGCTTAGTATTATTCCAGCGGGGGGGCCTCACAGATACGCAGTATTTT

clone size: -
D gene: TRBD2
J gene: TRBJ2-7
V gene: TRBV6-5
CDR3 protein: CATGLAGHYEQYF
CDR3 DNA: TGTGCCACCGGACTAGCGGGGCACTACGAGCAGTACTTC

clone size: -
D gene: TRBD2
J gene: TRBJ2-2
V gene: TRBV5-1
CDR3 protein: CASRSPSGGSNTGELFF
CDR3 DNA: TGCGCCAGCAGATCCCCTAGCGGGGGGTCGAACACCGGGGAGCTGTTTTTT

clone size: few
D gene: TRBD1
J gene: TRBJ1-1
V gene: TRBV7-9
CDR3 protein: CASSFDRGRMNTEAFF
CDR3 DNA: TGTGCCAGCAGTTTCGACAGGGGGCGAATGAACACTGAAGCTTTCTTT

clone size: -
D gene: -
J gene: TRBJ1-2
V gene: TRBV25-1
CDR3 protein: CASSELGGADYGYTF
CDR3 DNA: TGTGCCAGCAGTGAATTGGGGGGGGCGGACTATGGCTACACCTTC

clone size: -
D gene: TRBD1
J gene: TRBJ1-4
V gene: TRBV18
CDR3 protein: CASSPLRQGAGTNEKLFF
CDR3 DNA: TGTGCCAGCTCACCGCTGAGACAGGGGGCAGGAACTAATGAAAAACTGTTTTTT

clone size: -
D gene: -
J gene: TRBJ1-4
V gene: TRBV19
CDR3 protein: CASSMKSTANEKLFF
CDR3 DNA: TGTGCCAGTAGTATGAAGAGCACCGCTAATGAAAAACTGTTTTTT

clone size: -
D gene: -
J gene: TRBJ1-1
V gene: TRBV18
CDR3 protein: CASSPSTANTEAFF
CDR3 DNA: TGTGCCAGCTCACCGTCCACAGCGAACACTGAAGCTTTCTTT

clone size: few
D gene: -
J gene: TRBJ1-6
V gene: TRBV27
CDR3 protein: CASSDPGQLGNSPLHF
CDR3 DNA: TGTGCCAGCAGTGACCCTGGGCAGTTAGGCAATTCACCCCTCCACTTT

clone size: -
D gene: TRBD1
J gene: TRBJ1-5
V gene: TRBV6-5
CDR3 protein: CASTTGVNQPQHF
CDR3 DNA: TGTGCCAGCACTACAGGGGTCAATCAGCCCCAGCATTTT

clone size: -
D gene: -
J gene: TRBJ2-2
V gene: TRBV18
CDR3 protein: CASSLGANTGELFF
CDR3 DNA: TGTGCCAGCTCACTTGGAGCCAACACCGGGGAGCTGTTTTTT

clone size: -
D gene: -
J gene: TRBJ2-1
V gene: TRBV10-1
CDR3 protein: CASSESRQSTNYNEQFF
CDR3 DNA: TGCGCCAGCAGTGAGTCACGACAGAGCACGAACTACAATGAGCAGTTCTTC

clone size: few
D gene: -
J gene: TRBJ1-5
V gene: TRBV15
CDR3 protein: CATSRELSNQPQHF
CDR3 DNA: TGTGCCACCAGCAGAGAACTTAGCAATCAGCCCCAGCATTTT

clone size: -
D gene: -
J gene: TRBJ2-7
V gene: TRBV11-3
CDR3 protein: CASSFGTSTAAYEQYF
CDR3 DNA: TGTGCCAGCAGCTTTGGAACCTCAACGGCGGCTTACGAGCAGTACTTC

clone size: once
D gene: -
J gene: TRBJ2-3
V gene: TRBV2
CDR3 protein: CASRTGATDTQYF
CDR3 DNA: TGTGCCAGCAGGACAGGAGCCACAGATACGCAGTATTTT

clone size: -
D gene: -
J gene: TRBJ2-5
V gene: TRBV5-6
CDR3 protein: CASSLPDWQETQYF
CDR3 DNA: TGTGCCAGCAGCTTGCCGGACTGGCAAGAGACCCAGTACTTC

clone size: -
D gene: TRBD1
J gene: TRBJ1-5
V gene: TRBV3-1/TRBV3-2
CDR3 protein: CASSPDRVFEPQHF
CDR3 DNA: TGTGCCAGCAGCCCCGACAGGGTTTTTGAGCCCCAGCATTTT